The T cell receptor (beta chain) under discussion was sequenced for a study of T cells in Graves' hyperthyroidism and ophthalmopathy. Study-level results: Researchers found most expanded thyroid clonotypes above 0.001 in blood as well.

There were TCR beta CDR3 regions amplified from RNA transcripts. An initial round of RT-PCR targeting the TCR CDR3 relied on the HTBI primer set. One entry per CDR3 protein, called by TCRdb with MiXCR from the multiplex PCR reads. Here the sample spans some 690,000 distinct CDR3 sequences, roughly 17% being singletons. Germline V gene lookup returns CDR1 SGHTA and CDR2 FQGTGA. The V end was cut by 5 bases, the J end by 0 bases, with 13 bases between. The CDR3 spans 16 residues. The study excluded patients with uncontrolled infection, other autoimmune disease, pregnancy or lactation. Roughly 10 ml of fresh peripheral blood supplied the PBMCs. This clonotype was seen at least ten times. Its antigen remains unidentified.

This clonotype was obtained from a middle-aged man with Graves' hyperthyroidism. The material sequenced was blood. The genes are TRBV7-3 and TRBJ2-2; D uncertain. As DNA, the CDR3 is TGTGCCAGCAGCCCCGCGGCAGGAGCGAACACCGGGGAGCTGTTTTTT. Its protein product is CASSPAAGANTGELFF.